This T cell receptor beta chain was sequenced for a study of blood T cell repertoires in COVID-19. As for the study in general: Sites in the United States, Italy and Spain provided acute and convalescent COVID-19 samples. PBMCs, B-cell-depleted T cells, or T cells provided the cDNA or gDNA that made up the material.

This table comes from immunoSEQ multiplex PCR, and its TCRdb copy is limited to in-frame clones, with some not included. Among 240,000 or so clones listed, 88% were seen once. The V end lost 5 bases, the J end lost 5 bases, and 27 bases lay between the germline ends. The CDR3 sequence is 17 residues long. Germline assignment: CDR1 GTSNPN and CDR2 SVGIG (reference sequence). Sequencing was carried out using peripheral blood. This clonotype originated in a woman aged 30 to 39 with acute or convalescent COVID-19. The rearrangement links TRBV30 to TRBJ2-5; TRBD2 might be the D (7 bases). The DNA of the CDR3 is TGTGCCTGGGGGCTGGGGGCGGGAGTTGGCGCTGGTGAGACCCAGTACTTC. Translation: CAWGLGAGVGAGETQYF.